The rows below give T cell receptor beta chains drawn from one sample of a study of blood T cell repertoires in COVID-19. Generated by immunoSEQ multiplex PCR, the TCRdb table keeps only in-frame clones and is missing some. Counted here are 37,000 or so clones, around 86% occurring once; the ten biggest clones make up 60% to 70%. Sample: peripheral blood. Receptors originate from a man aged 70-80 years with acute or convalescent COVID-19. The conserved cysteine and the conserved F or W are not part of the CDR3 here.

V gene	J gene	CDR3 protein
TRBV7-2	TRBJ1-6	ASSRRPGDNSPLH
TRBV6-2/TRBV6-3	TRBJ1-5	ASSPVRGTDQPQH
TRBV2	TRBJ1-6	ASTLGGGHSPLH
TRBV13	TRBJ2-2	ASTRGIDRGNGELF
TRBV6-1	TRBJ2-5	ASSEATVLETQY
TRBV12-3/TRBV12-4	TRBJ2-7	ASSWDRSSEQY
TRBV24-1	TRBJ2-3	ASGASSGGPSTDTQY
TRBV6-5	TRBJ2-7	ASSYRGQGIYEQY
TRBV28	TRBJ1-5	ASNGAGRGNQPQH
TRBV5-4	TRBJ1-1	ASSRRQGNTEAF
TRBV19	TRBJ1-2	ASRPPGGPINYGYT
TRBV14	TRBJ1-1	ASSHEGEAF
TRBV30	TRBJ2-3	AWSSRYPGGTDTQY
TRBV18	TRBJ2-1	ASSPPGQGFYNEQF
TRBV6-5	TRBJ1-1	ASSSTRTGMNTEAF
TRBV4-3	TRBJ2-3	ASSQEWGATDTQY
TRBV7-7	TRBJ1-4	ASSEGQQEKLF
TRBV29-1	TRBJ1-1	SGAGLGNTEAF
TRBV9	TRBJ1-5	ASSVGGGLEGNQPQH
TRBV28	TRBJ1-2	ASSPPVGQGYGYT
TRBV7-2	TRBJ2-7	ASSPNGGQAYEQY
TRBV7-9	TRBJ2-1	ASSLARGQGSYNEQF
TRBV2	TRBJ2-3	ASFAQGQGFEDTQY
TRBV28	TRBJ1-2	ASSFWASYGYT
TRBV5-8	TRBJ1-4	ASSFGTATNEKLF
TRBV27	TRBJ2-7	ASSLGRGPGGEQY
TRBV6-2/TRBV6-3	TRBJ2-7	ASSKLEVGYEQY
TRBV29-1	TRBJ2-1	SVERGGPYNEQF
TRBV25-1	TRBJ1-1	ASSGSPLTEAF
TRBV11-2	TRBJ2-7	ASSVGTELQY
TRBV27	TRBJ1-1	ASRYQGFTEAF
TRBV19	TRBJ2-7	ASSTGTGGTREQY
TRBV30	TRBJ1-5	AFRLHPEGNQPQH
TRBV4-1	TRBJ2-7	ASSQASGEPVGEQY
TRBV6-1	TRBJ2-3	ASSGLAGRGIDTQY
TRBV30	TRBJ1-3	AWRPGGNTIY
TRBV7-2	TRBJ1-2	ASSLDGNGYT
TRBV6-5	TRBJ1-1	ASKITESTEAF
TRBV28	TRBJ1-4	ASISGVDGEKLF
TRBV6-5	TRBJ2-7	ASIPGVHSYEQY
TRBV30	TRBJ2-5	AWSSFRETQY
TRBV29-1	TRBJ1-2	SVERGQVGYT
TRBV11-3	TRBJ1-6	ASSLDGNSPLH
TRBV30	TRBJ2-2	AWRGASNTGELF
TRBV6-2/TRBV6-3	TRBJ1-6	ASSPGGASYNSPLH
TRBV27	TRBJ2-3	ASSRSQGSSTDTQY
TRBV2	TRBJ1-3	ASESYSGNTIY
TRBV28	TRBJ2-5	ASSLSGSETQY
TRBV5-1	TRBJ1-3	ASSLGPGGSGNTIY
TRBV2	TRBJ2-1	ASIVREGPYNEQF
TRBV11-1	TRBJ2-3	ASSLGQGADTQY
TRBV11-2	TRBJ2-7	ASSGRRGGAYEQY
TRBV30	TRBJ1-1	AWSAESETEAF
TRBV11-2	TRBJ2-1	ASSLGRSSYNEQF
TRBV29-1	TRBJ2-1	SVEDPDRRTYNEQF